This is a list of T cell receptor beta chains from one sample in a study of Graves' ophthalmopathy and Graves' hyperthyroidism. TCRdb analysed the multiplex PCR reads with MiXCR anew, one entry per CDR3 protein. This sample has around 600,000 distinct CDR3 sequences, with 35% to 45% found just once. The sequenced sample was peripheral blood. All receptors derive from an adult man with Graves' ophthalmopathy. The CDR3 runs from the conserved cysteine through the conserved F or W. Fields, in order: V gene, CDR3 protein.

v_call: TRBV24-1
cdr3_aa: CATSDSGPGRFTYEQYF

v_call: TRBV29-1
cdr3_aa: CSVAQGGETQYF

v_call: TRBV7-9
cdr3_aa: CASRGEGTGELFF

v_call: TRBV14
cdr3_aa: CASSQSWQRGGKETQYF

v_call: TRBV7-2
cdr3_aa: CASSSRMAGELFF

v_call: TRBV4-2
cdr3_aa: CASSQAWSSGANVLTF

v_call: TRBV7-8
cdr3_aa: CASSPGRASGNTIYF

v_call: TRBV20-1
cdr3_aa: CSARDLDTEAFF

v_call: TRBV10-3
cdr3_aa: CAISAGQGRTEAFF

v_call: TRBV2
cdr3_aa: CASRGQDGEKLFF

v_call: TRBV14
cdr3_aa: CASSRLAEEETQYF

v_call: TRBV7-3
cdr3_aa: CASSSHANYGYTF

v_call: TRBV25-1
cdr3_aa: CASRQGRSEKLFF

v_call: TRBV20-1
cdr3_aa: CSARGPLRSEQYF